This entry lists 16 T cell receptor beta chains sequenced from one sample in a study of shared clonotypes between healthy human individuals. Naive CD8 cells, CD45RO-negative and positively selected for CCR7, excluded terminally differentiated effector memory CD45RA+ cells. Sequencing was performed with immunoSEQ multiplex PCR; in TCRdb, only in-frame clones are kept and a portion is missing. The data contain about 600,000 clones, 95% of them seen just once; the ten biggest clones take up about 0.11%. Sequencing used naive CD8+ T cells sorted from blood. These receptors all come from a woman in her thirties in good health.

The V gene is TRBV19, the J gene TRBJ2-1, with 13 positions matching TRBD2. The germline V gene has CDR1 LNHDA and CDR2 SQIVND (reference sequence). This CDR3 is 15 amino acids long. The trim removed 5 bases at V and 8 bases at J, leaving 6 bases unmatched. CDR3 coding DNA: TGTGCCAGTAGTGCCGGGACTAGCGGGGCGGATGAGCAGTTCTTC. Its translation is CASSAGTSGADEQFF.

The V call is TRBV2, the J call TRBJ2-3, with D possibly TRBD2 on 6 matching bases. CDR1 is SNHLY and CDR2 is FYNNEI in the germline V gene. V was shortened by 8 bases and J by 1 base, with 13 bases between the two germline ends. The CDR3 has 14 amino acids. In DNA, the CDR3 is TGTGCCAGCCTTAAAGGGGAGGGCACAGATACGCAGTATTTT. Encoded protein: CASLKGEGTDTQYF.

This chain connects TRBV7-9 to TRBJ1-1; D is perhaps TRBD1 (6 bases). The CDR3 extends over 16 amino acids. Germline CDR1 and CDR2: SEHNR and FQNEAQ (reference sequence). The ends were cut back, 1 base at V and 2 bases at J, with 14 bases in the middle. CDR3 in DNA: TGTGCCAGCAGCTTAGATGGGGGACACCCAAACACTGAAGCTTTCTTT. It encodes CASSLDGGHPNTEAFF.

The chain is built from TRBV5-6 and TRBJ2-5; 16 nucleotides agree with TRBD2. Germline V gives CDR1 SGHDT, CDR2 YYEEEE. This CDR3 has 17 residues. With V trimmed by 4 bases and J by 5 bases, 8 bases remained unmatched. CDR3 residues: CASSTGLAGGHGETQYF. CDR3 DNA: TGTGCCAGCAGCACGGGACTAGCGGGAGGGCATGGGGAGACCCAGTACTTC.

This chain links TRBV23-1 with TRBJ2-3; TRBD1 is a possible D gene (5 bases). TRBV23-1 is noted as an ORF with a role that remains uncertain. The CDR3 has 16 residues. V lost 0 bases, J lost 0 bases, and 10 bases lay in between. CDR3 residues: CASSQSDGASTDTQYF. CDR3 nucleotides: TGCGCCAGCAGTCAATCGGATGGGGCTAGCACAGATACGCAGTATTTT.

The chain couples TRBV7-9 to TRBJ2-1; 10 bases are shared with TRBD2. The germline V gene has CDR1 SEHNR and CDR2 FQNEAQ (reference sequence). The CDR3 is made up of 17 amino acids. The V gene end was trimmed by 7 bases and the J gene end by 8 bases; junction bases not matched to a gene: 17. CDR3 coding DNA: TGTGCCAGCATACTGTCACTAGCGGGAACGGGTGTCGATGAGCAGTTCTTC. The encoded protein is CASILSLAGTGVDEQFF.

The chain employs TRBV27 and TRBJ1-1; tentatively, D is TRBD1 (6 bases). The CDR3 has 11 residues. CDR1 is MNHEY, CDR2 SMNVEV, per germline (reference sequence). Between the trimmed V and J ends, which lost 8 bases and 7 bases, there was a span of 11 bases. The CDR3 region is CASWGAHEAFF. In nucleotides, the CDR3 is TGTGCCAGCTGGGGGGCCCATGAAGCTTTCTTT.

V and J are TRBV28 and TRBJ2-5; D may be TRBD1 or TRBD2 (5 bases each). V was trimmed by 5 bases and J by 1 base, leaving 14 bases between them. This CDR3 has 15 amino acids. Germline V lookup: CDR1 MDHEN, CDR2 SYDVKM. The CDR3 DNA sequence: TGTGCCAGCAGTCCCCCAGAGGGGTTCCAAGAGACCCAGTACTTC. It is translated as CASSPPEGFQETQYF.

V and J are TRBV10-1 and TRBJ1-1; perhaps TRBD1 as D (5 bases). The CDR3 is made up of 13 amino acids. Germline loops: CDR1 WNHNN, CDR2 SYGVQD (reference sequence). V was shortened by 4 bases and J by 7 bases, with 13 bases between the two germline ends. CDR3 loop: CASSVGTEFEAFF. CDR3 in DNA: TGCGCCAGCAGTGTGGGGACCGAGTTTGAAGCTTTCTTT.

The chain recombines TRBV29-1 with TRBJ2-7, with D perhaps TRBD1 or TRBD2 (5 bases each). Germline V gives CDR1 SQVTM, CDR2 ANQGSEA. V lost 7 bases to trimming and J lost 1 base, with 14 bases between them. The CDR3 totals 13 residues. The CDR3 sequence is CSGRDGGSYEQYF. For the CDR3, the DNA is TGCAGCGGAAGGGACGGCGGATCCTACGAGCAGTACTTC.

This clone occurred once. CDR3 in amino acids: CASSLGIGTGSSYEQYF. The CDR3 nucleotides are TGTGCCAGCAGCTTAGGAATCGGGACAGGAAGCTCCTACGAGCAGTACTTC. The chain joins TRBV7-9 to TRBJ2-7; TRBD1 aligns across 8 bases. V lost 1 base to trimming and J lost 0 bases; unmatched junction nucleotides: 8. The CDR3 loop spans 17 amino acids. CDR1 SEHNR and CDR2 FQNEAQ come from the germline V gene (reference sequence).

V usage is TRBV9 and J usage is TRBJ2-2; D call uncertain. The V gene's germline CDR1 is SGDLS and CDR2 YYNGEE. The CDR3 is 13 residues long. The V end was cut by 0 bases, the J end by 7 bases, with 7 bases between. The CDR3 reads CASSVVSNGELFF. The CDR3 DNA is TGTGCCAGCAGCGTAGTCAGCAACGGGGAGCTGTTTTTT.

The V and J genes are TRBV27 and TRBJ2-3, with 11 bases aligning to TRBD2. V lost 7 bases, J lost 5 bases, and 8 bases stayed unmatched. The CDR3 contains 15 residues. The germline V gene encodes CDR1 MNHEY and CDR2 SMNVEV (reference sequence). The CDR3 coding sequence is TGTGCCAGCACCTTTGGGACTAGCGGACTAGATACGCAGTATTTT. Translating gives CASTFGTSGLDTQYF.

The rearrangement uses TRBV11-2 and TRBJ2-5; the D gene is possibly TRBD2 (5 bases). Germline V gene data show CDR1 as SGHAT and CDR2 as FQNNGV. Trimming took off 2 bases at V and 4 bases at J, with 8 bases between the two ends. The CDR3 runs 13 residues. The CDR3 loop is CASSLWAGETQYF. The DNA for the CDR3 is TGTGCCAGCAGCTTATGGGCGGGAGAGACCCAGTACTTC.

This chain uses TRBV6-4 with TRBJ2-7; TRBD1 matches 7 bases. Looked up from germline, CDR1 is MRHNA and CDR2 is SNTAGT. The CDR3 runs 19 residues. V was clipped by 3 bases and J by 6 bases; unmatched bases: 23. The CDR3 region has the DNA TGTGCCAGCAGTGATACCGGGACAGTCGAATTTTGTCCCCCTTGCGAGCAGTACTTC. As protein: CASSDTGTVEFCPPCEQYF.

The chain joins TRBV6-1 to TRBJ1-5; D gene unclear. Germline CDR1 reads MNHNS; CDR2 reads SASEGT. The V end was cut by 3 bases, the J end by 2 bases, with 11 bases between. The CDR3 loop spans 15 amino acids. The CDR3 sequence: CASSDFSEGNQPQHF. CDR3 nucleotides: TGTGCCAGCAGTGATTTCAGTGAGGGCAATCAGCCCCAGCATTTT.